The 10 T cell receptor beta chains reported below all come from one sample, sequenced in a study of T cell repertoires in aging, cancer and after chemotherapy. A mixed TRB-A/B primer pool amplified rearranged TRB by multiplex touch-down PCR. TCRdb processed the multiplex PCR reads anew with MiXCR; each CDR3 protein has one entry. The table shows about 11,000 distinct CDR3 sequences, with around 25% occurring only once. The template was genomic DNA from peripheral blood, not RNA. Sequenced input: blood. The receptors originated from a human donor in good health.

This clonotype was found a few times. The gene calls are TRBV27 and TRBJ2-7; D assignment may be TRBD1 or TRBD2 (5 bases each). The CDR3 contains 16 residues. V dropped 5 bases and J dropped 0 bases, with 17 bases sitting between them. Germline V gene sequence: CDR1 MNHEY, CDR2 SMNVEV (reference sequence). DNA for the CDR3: TGTGCCAGCAGTCCCTACGGGGCTATTAGCTCCTACGAGCAGTACTTC. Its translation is CASSPYGAISSYEQYF.

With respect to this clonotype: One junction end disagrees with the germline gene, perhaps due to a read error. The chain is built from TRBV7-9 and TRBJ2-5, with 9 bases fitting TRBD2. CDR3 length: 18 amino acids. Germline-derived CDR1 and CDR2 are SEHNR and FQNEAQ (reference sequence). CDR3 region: CASSQESGLAGFSETQYF. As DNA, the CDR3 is TGCGCCAGCAGCCAAGAATCCGGTCTAGCGGGATTCTCGGAGACCCAGTACTTC. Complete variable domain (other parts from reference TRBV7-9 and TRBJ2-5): DTGVSQNPRHKITKRGQNVTFRCDPISEHNRLYWYRQTLGQGPEFLTYFQNEAQLEKSRLLSDRFSAERPKGSFSTLEIQRTEQGDSAMYLCASSQESGLAGFSETQYFGPGTRLLVL.

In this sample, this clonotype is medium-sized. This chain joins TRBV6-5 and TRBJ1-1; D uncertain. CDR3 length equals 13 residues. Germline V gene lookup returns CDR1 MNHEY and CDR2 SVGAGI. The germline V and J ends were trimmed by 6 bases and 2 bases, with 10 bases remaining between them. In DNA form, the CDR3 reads TGTGCCAGCAGGATGGGCAGAAACACTGAAGCTTTCTTT. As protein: CASRMGRNTEAFF.

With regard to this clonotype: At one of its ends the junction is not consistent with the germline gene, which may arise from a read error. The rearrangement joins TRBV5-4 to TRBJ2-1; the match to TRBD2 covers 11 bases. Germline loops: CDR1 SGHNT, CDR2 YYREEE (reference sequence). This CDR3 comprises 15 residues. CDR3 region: CASSLSSGGPNEQFF. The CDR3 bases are TGCGCCAGCAGCTTGTCTAGCGGGGGGCCCAATGAGCAGTTCTTC. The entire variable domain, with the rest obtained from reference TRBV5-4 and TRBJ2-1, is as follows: ETGVTQSPTHLIKTRGQQVTLRCSSQSGHNTVSWYQQALGQGPQFIFQYYREEENGRGNFPPRFSGLQFPNYSSELNVNALELDDSALYLCASSLSSGGPNEQFFGPGTRLTVL.

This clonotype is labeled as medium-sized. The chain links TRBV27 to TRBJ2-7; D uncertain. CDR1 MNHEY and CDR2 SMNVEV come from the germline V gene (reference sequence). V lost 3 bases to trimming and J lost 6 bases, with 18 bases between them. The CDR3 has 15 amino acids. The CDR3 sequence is CASSFLSRSGGEQYF. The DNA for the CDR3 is TGTGCCAGCAGTTTTTTATCAAGGTCAGGTGGCGAGCAGTACTTC.

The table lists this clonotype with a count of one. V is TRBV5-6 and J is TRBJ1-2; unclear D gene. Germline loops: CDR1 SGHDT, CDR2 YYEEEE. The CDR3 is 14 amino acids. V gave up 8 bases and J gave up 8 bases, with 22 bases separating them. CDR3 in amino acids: CARVPQGNQRGYTF. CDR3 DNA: TGTGCCAGAGTTCCTCAAGGAAACCAAAGGGGCTACACCTTC.

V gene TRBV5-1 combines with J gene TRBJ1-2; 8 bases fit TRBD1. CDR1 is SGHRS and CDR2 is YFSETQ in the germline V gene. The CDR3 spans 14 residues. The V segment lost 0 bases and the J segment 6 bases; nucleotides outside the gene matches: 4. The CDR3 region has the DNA TGCGCCAGCAGCTTGGCGGACAGGGCCGATGGCTACACCTTC. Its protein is CASSLADRADGYTF. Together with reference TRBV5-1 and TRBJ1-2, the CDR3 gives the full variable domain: KAGVTQTPRYLIKTRGQQVTLSCSPISGHRSVSWYQQTPGQGLQFLFEYFSETQRNKGNFPGRFSGRQFSNSRSEMNVSTLELGDSALYLCASSLADRADGYTFGSGTRLTVV.

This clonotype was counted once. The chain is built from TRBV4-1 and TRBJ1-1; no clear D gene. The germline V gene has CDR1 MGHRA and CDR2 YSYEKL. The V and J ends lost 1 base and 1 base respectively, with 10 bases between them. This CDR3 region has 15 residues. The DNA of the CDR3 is TGCGCCAGCAGCCAAGCCGGCGCCTCGAACACTGAAGCTTTCTTT. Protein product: CASSQAGASNTEAFF.

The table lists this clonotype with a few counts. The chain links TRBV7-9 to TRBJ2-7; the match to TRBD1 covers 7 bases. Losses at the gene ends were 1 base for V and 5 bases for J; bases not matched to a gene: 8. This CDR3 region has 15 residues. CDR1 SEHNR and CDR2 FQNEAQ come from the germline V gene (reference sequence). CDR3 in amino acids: CASSLEETGYHEQYF. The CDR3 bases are TGTGCCAGCAGCTTAGAGGAGACAGGGTACCACGAGCAGTACTTC.

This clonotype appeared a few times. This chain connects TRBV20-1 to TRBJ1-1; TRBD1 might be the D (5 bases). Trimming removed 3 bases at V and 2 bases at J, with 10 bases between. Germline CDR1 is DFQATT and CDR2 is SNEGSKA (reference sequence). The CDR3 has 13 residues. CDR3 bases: TGCAGTGCTAGGTCGGACACCAACACTGAAGCTTTCTTT. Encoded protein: CSARSDTNTEAFF.